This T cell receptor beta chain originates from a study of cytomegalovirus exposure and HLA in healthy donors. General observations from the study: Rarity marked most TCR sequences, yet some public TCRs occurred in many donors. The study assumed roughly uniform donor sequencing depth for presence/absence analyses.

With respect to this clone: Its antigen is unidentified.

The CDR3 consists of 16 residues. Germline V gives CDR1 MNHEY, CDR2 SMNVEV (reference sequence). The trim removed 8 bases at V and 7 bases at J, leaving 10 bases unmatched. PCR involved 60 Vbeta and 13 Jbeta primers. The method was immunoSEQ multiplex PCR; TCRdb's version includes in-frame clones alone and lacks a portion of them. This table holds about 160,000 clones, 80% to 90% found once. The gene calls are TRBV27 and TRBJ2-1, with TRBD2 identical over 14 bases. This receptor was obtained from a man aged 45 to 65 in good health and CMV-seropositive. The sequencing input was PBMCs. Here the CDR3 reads CASQHYGTSGSNEQFF. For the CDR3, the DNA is TGTGCCAGCCAGCACTACGGGACTAGCGGGAGTAATGAGCAGTTCTTC.